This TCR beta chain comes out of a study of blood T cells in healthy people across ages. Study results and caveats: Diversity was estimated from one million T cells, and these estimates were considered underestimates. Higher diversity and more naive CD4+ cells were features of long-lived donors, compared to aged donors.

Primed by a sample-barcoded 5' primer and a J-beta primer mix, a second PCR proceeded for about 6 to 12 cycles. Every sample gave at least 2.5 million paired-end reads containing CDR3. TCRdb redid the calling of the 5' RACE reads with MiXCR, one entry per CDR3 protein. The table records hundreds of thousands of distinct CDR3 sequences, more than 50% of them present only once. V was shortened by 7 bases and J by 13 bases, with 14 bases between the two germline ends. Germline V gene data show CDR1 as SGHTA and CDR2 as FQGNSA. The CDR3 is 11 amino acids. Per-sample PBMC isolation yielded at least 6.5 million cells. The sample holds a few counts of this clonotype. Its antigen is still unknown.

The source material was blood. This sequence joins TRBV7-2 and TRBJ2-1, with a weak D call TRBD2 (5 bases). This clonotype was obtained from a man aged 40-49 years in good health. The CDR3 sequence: CASTEERSQFF. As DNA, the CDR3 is TGTGCCAGCACAGAGGAGCGGTCACAGTTCTTC.